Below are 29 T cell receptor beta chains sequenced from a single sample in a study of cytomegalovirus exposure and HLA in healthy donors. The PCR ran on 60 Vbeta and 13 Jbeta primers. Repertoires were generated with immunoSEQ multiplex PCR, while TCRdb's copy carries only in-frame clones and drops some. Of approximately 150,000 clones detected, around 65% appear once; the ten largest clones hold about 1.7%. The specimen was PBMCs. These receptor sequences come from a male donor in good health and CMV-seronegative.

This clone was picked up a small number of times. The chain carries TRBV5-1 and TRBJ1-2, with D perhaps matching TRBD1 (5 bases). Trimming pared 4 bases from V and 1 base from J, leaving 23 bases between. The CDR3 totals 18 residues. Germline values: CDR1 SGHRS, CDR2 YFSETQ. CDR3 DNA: TGCGCCAGCAGCGCCATTGAAGGGGCGCCAATTCTTAACTATGGCTACACCTTC. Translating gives CASSAIEGAPILNYGYTF.

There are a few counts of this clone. The CDR3 coding sequence is TGTGCCAGCAGCTTAGGGTCGGGGACTCCCTACGAGCAGTACTTC. Translated, it gives CASSLGSGTPYEQYF. The genes are TRBV7-2 and TRBJ2-7; the D gene is possibly TRBD2 (6 bases). CDR3 size: 15 residues. V lost 1 base to trimming and J lost 2 bases, with 12 bases between them. Germline V CDR1 and CDR2: SGHTA, FQGNSA.

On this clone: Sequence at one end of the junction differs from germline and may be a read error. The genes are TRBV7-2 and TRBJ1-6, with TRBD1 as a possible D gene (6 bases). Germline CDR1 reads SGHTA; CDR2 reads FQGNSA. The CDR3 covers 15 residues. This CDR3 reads CASSVARGTDSPLHF. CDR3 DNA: TGTGCCAGCAGCGTAGCCAGGGGTACAGATTCACCCCTCCACTTT.

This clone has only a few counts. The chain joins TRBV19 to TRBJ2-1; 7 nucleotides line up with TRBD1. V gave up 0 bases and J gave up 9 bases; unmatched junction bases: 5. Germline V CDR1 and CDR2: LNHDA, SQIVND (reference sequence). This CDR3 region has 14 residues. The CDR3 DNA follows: TGTGCCAGTAGTATAGAAGGGGGCGGCGGTGAGCAGTTCTTC. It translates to CASSIEGGGGEQFF. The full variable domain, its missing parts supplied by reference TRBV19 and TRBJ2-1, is DGGITQSPKYLFRKEGQNVTLSCEQNLNHDAMYWYRQDPGQGLRLIYYSQIVNDFQKGDIAEGYSVSREKKESFPLTVTSAQKNPTAFYLCASSIEGGGGEQFFGPGTRLTVL.

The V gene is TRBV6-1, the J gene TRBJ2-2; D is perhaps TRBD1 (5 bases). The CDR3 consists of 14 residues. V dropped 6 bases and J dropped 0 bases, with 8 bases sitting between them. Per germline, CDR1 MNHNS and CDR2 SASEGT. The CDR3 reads CASRDNANTGELFF. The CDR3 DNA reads TGTGCCAGCAGGGACAACGCGAACACCGGGGAGCTGTTTTTT.

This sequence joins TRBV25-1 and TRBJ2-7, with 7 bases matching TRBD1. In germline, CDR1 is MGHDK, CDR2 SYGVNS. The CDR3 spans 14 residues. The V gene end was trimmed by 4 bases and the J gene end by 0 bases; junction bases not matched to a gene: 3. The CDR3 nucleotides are TGTGCCAGCAGTGTCGGGACAGCCTCCTACGAGCAGTACTTC. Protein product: CASSVGTASYEQYF.

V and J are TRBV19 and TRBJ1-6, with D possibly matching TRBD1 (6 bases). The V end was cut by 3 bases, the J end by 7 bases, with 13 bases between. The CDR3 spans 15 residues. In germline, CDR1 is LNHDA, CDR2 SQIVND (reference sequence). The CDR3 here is CASSIGAGDNSPLHF. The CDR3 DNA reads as TGTGCCAGTAGTATTGGTGCAGGGGACAATTCACCCCTCCACTTT.

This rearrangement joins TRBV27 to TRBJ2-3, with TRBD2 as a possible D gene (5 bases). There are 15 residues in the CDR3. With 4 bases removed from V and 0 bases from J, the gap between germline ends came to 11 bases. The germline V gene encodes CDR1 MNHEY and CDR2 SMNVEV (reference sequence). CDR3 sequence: CASSSPAASTDTQYF. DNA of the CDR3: TGTGCCAGCAGTTCCCCAGCGGCTAGCACAGATACGCAGTATTTT.

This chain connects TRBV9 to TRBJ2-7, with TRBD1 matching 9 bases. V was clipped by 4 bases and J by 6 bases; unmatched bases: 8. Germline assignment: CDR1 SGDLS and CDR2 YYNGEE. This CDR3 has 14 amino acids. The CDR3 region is CASSPGTGTAEQYF. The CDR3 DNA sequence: TGTGCCAGCAGCCCCGGGACAGGGACGGCCGAGCAGTACTTC.

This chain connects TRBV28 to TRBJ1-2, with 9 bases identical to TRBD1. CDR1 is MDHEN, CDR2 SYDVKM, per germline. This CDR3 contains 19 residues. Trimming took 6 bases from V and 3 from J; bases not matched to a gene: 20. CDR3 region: CASSPIPTGQGLLHYGYTF. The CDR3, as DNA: TGTGCCAGCAGCCCCATTCCTACGGGACAGGGTCTACTCCACTATGGCTACACCTTC.

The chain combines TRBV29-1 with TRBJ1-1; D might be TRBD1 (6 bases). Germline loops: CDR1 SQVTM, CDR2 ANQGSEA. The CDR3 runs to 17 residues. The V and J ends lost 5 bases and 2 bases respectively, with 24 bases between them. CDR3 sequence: CSVTRAGGTFLNTEAFF. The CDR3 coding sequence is TGCAGCGTTACCCGGGCGGGGGGCACCTTTCTAAACACTGAAGCTTTCTTT. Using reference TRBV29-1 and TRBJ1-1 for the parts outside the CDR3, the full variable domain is SAVISQKPSRDICQRGTSLTIQCQVDSQVTMMFWYRQQPGQSLTLIATANQGSEATYESGFVIDKFPISRPNLTFSTLTVSNMSPEDSSIYLCSVTRAGGTFLNTEAFFGQGTRLTVV.

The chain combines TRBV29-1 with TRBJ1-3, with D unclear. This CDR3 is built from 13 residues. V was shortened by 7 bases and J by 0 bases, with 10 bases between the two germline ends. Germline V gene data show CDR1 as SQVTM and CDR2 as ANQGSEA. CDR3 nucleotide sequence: TGCAGCGCCCGAGTTTCCTCTGGAAACACCATATATTTT. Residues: CSARVSSGNTIYF.

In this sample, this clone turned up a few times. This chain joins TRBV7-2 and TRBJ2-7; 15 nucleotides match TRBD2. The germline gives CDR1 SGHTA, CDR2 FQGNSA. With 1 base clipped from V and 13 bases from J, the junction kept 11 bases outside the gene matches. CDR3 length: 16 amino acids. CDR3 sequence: CASSLVVGLAGGGVYF. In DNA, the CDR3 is TGTGCCAGCAGCTTAGTGGTTGGACTAGCGGGGGGGGGCGTCTACTTC.

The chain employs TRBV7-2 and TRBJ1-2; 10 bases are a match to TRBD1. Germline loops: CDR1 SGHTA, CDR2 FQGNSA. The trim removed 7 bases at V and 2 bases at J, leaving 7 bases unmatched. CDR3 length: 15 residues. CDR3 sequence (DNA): TGTGCCAGCAACTGGGACAGGGGCCTGAACTATGGCTACACCTTC. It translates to CASNWDRGLNYGYTF.

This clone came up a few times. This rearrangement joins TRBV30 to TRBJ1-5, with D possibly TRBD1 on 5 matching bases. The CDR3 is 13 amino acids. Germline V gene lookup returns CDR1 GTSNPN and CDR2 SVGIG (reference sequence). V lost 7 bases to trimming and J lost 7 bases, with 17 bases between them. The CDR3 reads CASSRGDLQPQHF. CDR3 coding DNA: TGTGCCTCCAGTCGGGGGGATCTCCAGCCCCAGCATTTT.

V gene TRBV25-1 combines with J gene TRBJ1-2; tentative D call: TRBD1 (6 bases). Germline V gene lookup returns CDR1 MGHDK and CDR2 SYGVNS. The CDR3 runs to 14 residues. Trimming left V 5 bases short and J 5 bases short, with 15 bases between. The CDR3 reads CASSPWEGVYGYTF. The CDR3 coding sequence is TGTGCCAGCAGTCCCTGGGAGGGGGTTTATGGCTACACCTTC.

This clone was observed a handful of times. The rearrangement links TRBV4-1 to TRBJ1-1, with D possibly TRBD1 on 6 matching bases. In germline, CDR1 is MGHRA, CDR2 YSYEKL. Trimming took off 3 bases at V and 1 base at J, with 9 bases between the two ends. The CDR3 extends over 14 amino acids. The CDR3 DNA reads TGCGCCAGCAGCCAGGAGACAGGGAACACTGAAGCTTTCTTT. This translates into CASSQETGNTEAFF.

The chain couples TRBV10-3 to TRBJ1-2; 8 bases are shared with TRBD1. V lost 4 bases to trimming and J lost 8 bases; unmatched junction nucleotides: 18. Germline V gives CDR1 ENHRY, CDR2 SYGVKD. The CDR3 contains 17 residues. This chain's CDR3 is CAISGRDRSLRPGGYTF. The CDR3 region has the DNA TGTGCCATCAGTGGAAGGGACAGGTCCCTGCGCCCGGGCGGCTACACCTTC.

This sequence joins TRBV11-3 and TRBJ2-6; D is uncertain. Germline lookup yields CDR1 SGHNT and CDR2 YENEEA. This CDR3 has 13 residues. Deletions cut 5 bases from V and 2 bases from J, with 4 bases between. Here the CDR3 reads CASSRAGANVLTF. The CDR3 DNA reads TGTGCCAGCAGCCGGGCTGGGGCCAACGTCCTGACTTTC.

The CDR3 region is CASSLNPGTPNSPLHF. The CDR3 bases are TGTGCCAGCAGCTTAAACCCCGGGACACCGAATTCACCCCTCCACTTT. V usage is TRBV7-3 and J usage is TRBJ1-6, with D maybe TRBD1 (6 bases). The germline V and J ends were trimmed by 1 base and 7 bases, with 14 bases remaining between them. Germline V lookup: CDR1 SGHTA, CDR2 FQGTGA. This CDR3 is 16 amino acids long.

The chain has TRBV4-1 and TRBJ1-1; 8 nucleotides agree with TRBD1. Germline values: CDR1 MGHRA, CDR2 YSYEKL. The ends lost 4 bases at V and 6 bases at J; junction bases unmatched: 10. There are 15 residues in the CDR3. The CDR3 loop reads CASSRPDREVSEAFF. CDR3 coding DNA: TGCGCCAGCAGCCGGCCGGACAGGGAAGTTTCTGAAGCTTTCTTT.

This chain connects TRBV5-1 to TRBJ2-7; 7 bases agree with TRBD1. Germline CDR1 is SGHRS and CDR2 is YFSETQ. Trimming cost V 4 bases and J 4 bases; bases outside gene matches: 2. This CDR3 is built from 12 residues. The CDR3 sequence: CASSRDSYEQYF. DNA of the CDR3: TGCGCCAGCAGCCGGGACAGTTACGAGCAGTACTTC.

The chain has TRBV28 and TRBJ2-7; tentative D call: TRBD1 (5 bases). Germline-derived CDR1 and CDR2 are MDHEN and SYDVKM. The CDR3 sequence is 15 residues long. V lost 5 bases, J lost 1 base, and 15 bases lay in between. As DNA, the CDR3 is TGTGCCAGCAGTGCTGGGGATAGGGGTTCCTACGAGCAGTACTTC. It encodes CASSAGDRGSYEQYF.

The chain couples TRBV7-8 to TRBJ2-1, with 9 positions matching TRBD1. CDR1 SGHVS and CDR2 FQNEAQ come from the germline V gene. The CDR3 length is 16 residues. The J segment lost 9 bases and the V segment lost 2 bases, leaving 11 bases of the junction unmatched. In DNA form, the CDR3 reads TGTGCCAGCAGCTTATGGGGACAGGGTGCCGTTAGTGAGCAGTTCTTC. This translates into CASSLWGQGAVSEQFF.

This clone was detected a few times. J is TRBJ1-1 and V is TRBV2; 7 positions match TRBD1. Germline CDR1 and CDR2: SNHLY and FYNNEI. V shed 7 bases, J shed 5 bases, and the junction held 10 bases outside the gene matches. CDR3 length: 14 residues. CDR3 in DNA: TGTGCCAGCACTCCCGAAGGGGGCTATACTGAAGCTTTCTTT. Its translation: CASTPEGGYTEAFF.

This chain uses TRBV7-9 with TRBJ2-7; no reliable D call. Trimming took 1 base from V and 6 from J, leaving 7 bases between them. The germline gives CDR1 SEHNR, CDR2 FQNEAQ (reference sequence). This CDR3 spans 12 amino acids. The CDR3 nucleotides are TGTGCCAGCAGCTTAGGGCAGGTCGAGCAGTACTTC. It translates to CASSLGQVEQYF.

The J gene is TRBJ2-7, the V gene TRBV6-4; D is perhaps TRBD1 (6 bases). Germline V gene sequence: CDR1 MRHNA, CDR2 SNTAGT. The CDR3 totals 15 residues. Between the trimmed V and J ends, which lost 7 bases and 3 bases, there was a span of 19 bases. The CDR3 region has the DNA TGTGCCAGCACTCACTCCGGGACACCCATCTACGAGCAGTACTTC. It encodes CASTHSGTPIYEQYF.

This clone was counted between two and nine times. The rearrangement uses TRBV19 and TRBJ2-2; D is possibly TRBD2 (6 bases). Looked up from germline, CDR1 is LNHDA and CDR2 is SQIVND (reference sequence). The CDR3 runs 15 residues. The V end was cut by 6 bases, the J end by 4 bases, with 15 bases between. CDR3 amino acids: CASRTDLGGTGELFF. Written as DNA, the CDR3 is TGTGCCAGTAGGACAGATTTGGGGGGCACCGGGGAGCTGTTTTTT. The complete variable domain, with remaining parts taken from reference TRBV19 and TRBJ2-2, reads DGGITQSPKYLFRKEGQNVTLSCEQNLNHDAMYWYRQDPGQGLRLIYYSQIVNDFQKGDIAEGYSVSREKKESFPLTVTSAQKNPTAFYLCASRTDLGGTGELFFGEGSRLTVL.

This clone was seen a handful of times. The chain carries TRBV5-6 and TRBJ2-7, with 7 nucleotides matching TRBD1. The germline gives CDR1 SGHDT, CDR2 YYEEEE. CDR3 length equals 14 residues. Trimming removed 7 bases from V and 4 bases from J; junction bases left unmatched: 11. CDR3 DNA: TGTGCCAGCCGCGGCCGGGGACAGTTATACGAGCAGTACTTC. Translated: CASRGRGQLYEQYF.